This T cell receptor (beta chain) was sequenced during a study of tumor and adjacent non-tumor tissue in lung cancer (dated by TCRdb to 2016 to 2018). Background on the whole study: The cohort included around twelve adenocarcinoma, a couple of squamous cell carcinoma and 1 small cell lung cancer patients. Bulk TCRbeta repertoires were compared between lung tumor tissue and matched distant non-tumor lung tissue obtained from approximately 16 lung cancer patients. Ages among the roughly 15 patients ranged from roughly 30 to 85 years, there were roughly 10 men and 5 women, and disease was at TNM stage I to III. TCRbeta CDR3 sequencing was performed on roughly 27 paired specimens, with one tumor sample and one normal lung sample collected per patient. Sequencing generated a total of approximately 130 million productive TCRbeta reads, averaging roughly 4.4 million reads per sample.

This clonotype was detected only a few times. No cognate antigen has been identified for it. Per-base quality was not reported, and no clone a single base away is much larger than it. The library was produced with multiplex PCR. The sequencer listed for this sample is Illumina HiSeq 2500. TCRbeta libraries were built by three rounds of nested PCR using primers (Table S4), following protocols modified from ARM-PCR. PCR products of 200-500 bp were gel-excised and purified with the QIAquick gel extraction kit before sequencing. Turning to the authors' computational methods: Reads were cleaned using Trimmomatic, were merged into complete CDR3 sequences using FLASH, and were assigned to V(D)J germline segments using MiTCR. VDJtools was used to compute clonal diversity as the inverse Simpson's index. In-frame sequences without a premature stop codon were defined as productive reads. TCRdb reprocessed the public reads (quality trimming at Q25 with fastp, clone calling with MiXCR) and kept in-frame beta chains. When rows share a CDR3 protein, they turn into one entry using the most common DNA and genes. For this entry, the V and J calls and clone size follow TCRdb and not the study's own pipeline. The sample table records 120,000 or so distinct CDR3 sequences; about 66% of these occur just once. In total, the top ten clones hold roughly 13% of the sample.

The research as a whole found: Neither the sequencing platform nor unique molecular identifiers are named or mentioned anywhere in the methods. Only around 16 patients were in the cohort, and the authors stated that larger samples and more detailed clinical data are needed. The top 100 clones accounted for a significantly larger cumulative portion of the repertoire in normal lung than in tumor tissue. TCR diversity was significantly higher in younger patients, and higher tumor TCR diversity was associated with shorter overall and disease-free survival. Tumor tissue showed significantly higher TCR diversity (inverse Simpson) than normal lung tissue, at around 450 vs 150 (P = 0.0075, Mann-Whitney U test). Peripheral blood was not sequenced, so blood TCRbeta repertoires were not examined in the lung cancer patients of the study.

Bulk unsorted tissue served as the source for RNA extraction, and RNA quality was assessed using a NanoDrop ND-1000 and an Agilent 2100. Newly diagnosed lung cancer patients without prior chemotherapy who had been admitted for thoracic surgery in China between August and November 2014 were enrolled as donors. The study excluded patients who had received radiotherapy or chemotherapy before or who had another cancer at the same time. Pieces of surgical tissue measuring about 1-2 cm3 were kept in RNAlater solution and held at -80 degrees C until needed. The CDR3 covers 11 residues, taking in both the cysteine and the phenylalanine. Only CDR3 DNA is held: 33 bases, read in frame from base 1. Trimming costs V 10 bases and J 5 bases, and their ends lie 11 bases apart. In the germline V gene, CDR1 corresponds to MNHEY and CDR2 to SVGAGI.

The TCR originated in a young man with non-small cell lung cancer. The chain employs TRBV6-5 and TRBJ2-5, with no D gene named confidently. The sequencing input was lung tumor tissue. The CDR3 protein sequence reads: CANSLYETQYF. The nucleotide sequence is given as TGTGCCAACAGCCTCTACGAGACCCAGTACTTC.